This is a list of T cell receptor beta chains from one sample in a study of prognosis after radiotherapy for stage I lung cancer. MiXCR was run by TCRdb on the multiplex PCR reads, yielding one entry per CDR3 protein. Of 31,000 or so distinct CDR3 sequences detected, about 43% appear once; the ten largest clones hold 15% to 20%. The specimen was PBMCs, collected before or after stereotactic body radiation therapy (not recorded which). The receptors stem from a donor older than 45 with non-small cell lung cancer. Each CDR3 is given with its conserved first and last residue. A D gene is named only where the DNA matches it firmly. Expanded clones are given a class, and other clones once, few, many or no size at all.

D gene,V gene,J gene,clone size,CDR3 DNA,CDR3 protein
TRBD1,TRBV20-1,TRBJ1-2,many,TGCAGTGCTGGACAGGGAACGGGGGGCTACACCTTC,CSAGQGTGGYTF
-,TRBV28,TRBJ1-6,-,TGTGCCAGCAATTGGACACCGCTATCACCCCTCCACTTT,CASNWTPLSPLHF
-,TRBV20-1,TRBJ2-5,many,TGCAGTGCTAGAGATGTAGAGACCCAGTACTTC,CSARDVETQYF
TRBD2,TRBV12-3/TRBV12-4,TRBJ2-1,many,TGTGCCAGCAGACCTGGACTAGCGGGTTACAATGAGCAGTTCTTC,CASRPGLAGYNEQFF
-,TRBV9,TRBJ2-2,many,TGTGCCAGCAGCGTAGGTCGGGCAGCCAACACCGGGGAGCTGTTTTTT,CASSVGRAANTGELFF
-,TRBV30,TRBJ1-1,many,TGTGGTGGCGAGGAGAACACTGAAGCTTTCTTT,CGGEENTEAFF
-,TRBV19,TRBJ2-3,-,TGTGCCAGTAGTACGAGATGGGCTAGGGATGTCGGCCGCTTCACATATACGCAGTATTTT,CASSTRWARDVGRFTYTQYF
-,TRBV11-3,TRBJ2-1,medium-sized,TGTGCCAGCAGCTTCATAGGTGGCGGGCAGTTCTTC,CASSFIGGGQFF
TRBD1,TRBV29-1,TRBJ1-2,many,TGCAGCGTTGAAGGAGGGGGCGACTATGGCTACACCTTC,CSVEGGGDYGYTF
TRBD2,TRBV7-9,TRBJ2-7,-,TGTGCCAGCAGCCCTGGACTAGCGGGGTACCCCTACGAGCAGTACTTC,CASSPGLAGYPYEQYF
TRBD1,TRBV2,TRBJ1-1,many,TGTGCCAGCAGTGAGACAGGGCTGGGCACTGAAGCTTTCTTT,CASSETGLGTEAFF
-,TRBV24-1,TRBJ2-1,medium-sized,TGTGCCACCAGTGATCTGTTGGATGAGCAGTTCTTC,CATSDLLDEQFF
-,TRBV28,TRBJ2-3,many,TGTGCCAGCAGTTGGGTCTCGCAGGGCACAGATACGCAGTATTTT,CASSWVSQGTDTQYF
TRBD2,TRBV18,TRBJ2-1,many,TGTGCCAGCTCACCAACTAGCGGGGCTTTTAATGAGCAGTTCTTC,CASSPTSGAFNEQFF
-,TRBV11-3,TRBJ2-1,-,TGTGCCAGCCTGGGCAGGGAGCAGTTCTTC,CASLGREQFF
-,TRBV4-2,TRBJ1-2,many,TGTGCCAGCAGCCAAGGGCGGGTTCTCTTC,CASSQGRVLF
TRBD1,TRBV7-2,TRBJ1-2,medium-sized,TGTGCCAGCAGCAACCATGGACAGGCAGGCTATGGCTACACCTTC,CASSNHGQAGYGYTF
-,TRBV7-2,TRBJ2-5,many,TGTGCCAGCAGCTTAGGAGGGAGTAAAGAGACCCAGTACTTC,CASSLGGSKETQYF
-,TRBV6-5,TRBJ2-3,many,TGTGCCAGCAGTTACGGGCGGGGCACAGATACGCAGTATTTT,CASSYGRGTDTQYF
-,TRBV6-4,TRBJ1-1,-,TGTGCCAGCAGCAAGACAGAGAACACTGAAGCTTTCTTT,CASSKTENTEAFF
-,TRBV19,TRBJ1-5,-,TGTGCCAGTAGTATGGCTCCGCGGAATAGCAATCAGCCCCAGCATTTT,CASSMAPRNSNQPQHF
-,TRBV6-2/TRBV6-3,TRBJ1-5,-,TGTGCCAGCACCGGAAGGGGGGGGCCTCTAGCGGGTCAGCCCCAGCATTTT,CASTGRGGPLAGQPQHF
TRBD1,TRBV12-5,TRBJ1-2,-,TGTGCTAGTGGCCGGAGAGGGGGCGTCTATGGCTACACCTTC,CASGRRGGVYGYTF
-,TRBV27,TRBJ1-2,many,TGTGCCAGTAGGCTGAGGGTCCAGCCTAACTATGGCTACACCTTC,CASRLRVQPNYGYTF
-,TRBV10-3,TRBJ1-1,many,TGTGCCACTCGGGGGGAGGTTGCAGCTTTCTTT,CATRGEVAAFF
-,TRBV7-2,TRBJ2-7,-,TGTGCCAGCATCTTAAGCCTCCCTGGGGTGGGCTCCTACGAGCAGTACTTC,CASILSLPGVGSYEQYF
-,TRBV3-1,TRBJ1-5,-,TGTTCCGGATGGGGACGGGAAACGTGTCAGCCCCAGCATTTT,CSGWGRETCQPQHF
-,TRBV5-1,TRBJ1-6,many,TGCGCCAGCAGCTTGGTGGGGGCCCAGTATTCACCCCTCCACTTT,CASSLVGAQYSPLHF
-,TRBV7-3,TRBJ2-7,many,TGTGCCAGCAGCCCCGGGTCCTCCCCCTACGAGCAGTACTTC,CASSPGSSPYEQYF
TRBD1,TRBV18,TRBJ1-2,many,TGTGCCAGCTCACAGGGACAGCCGAACTATGGCTACACCTTC,CASSQGQPNYGYTF
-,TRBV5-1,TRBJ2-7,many,TGCGCCAGCAGTCGCCCGGAAAGCTCCTACGGGCAGTACTTC,CASSRPESSYGQYF
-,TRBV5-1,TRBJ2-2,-,TGCGCCAGCAGTCAAACGACTACCGGGGGCACCGGGGAGCTGTTTTTT,CASSQTTTGGTGELFF
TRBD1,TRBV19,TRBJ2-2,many,TGTGCCAGTAGTCTGGCCAGGGGGACAAACACCGGGTTCGAGCTGTTTTTT,CASSLARGTNTGFELFF
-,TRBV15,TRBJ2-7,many,TGTGCCACCAGCAGAGGGGCGGGGAGCTCCTACGAGCAGTACTTC,CATSRGAGSSYEQYF
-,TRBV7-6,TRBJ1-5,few,TGTGCCAGCAGCTTATCTCCAGGAGGGGGCAATCAGCCCCAGCATTTT,CASSLSPGGGNQPQHF
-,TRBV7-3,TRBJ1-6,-,TGTGCCAGCAGCTCGGGACCGCCCGATTCACCCCTCCACTTT,CASSSGPPDSPLHF
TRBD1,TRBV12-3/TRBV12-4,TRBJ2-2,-,TGTGCCAGCAGGAGGGGACAGACCCAGACCGGGGAGCTGTTTTTT,CASRRGQTQTGELFF
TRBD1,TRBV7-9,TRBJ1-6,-,TGTGACAGCAGCTTAGGACAGGGACGCGATAATTCACCCCTGCACTTT,CDSSLGQGRDNSPLHF
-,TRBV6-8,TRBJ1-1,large,TGTGCCAGCCAGTCGGGTCGGTGGGCCACTGAAGCTTTCTTT,CASQSGRWATEAFF
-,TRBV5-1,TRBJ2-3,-,TGCGCCAGCAGCCGGAGCTTTGGAGATACTCATTATTTT,CASSRSFGDTHYF
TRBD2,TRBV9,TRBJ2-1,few,TGTGCCAGCAGCGAGGCCGCGGGAGGGGGGGTCAATGAGCAGTTCTTC,CASSEAAGGGVNEQFF
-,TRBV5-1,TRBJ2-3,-,TGCGCCAGCAGCTTTGGTACAGATACGCAGTATTTT,CASSFGTDTQYF
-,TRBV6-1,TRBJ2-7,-,TGTGCCAGCATCCCCGGGTACAGCTCCTACGAGCAGTACTTC,CASIPGYSSYEQYF
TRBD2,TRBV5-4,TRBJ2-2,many,TGTGCCAGCAGCTTCAGGACTAGCGGGGACAACACCGGGGAGCTGTTTTTT,CASSFRTSGDNTGELFF
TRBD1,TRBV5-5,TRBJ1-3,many,TGTGCCAGCAGCCTACAGACAGGGGGAAACACCATATATTTT,CASSLQTGGNTIYF
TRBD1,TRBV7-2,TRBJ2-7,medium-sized,TGTGCCAGCAGCTTAGAGGGGACAGGGCTAAGGGAGCAGTACTTC,CASSLEGTGLREQYF
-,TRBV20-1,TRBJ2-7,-,TGCAGTGCGGTCGCCCGGGACCCCTACGAGCAGTACTTC,CSAVARDPYEQYF